This TCR beta chain was captured in a study of blood T cell repertoires in COVID-19. At the level of the study: Samples of COVID-19 (acute and convalescent) were obtained from the United States, Italy and Spain. T cells, B-cell-depleted T cells, or PBMCs supplied cDNA or gDNA.

Germline V gives CDR1 LGHDT, CDR2 YNNKEL (reference sequence). CDR3 length: 16 amino acids. J gave up 4 bases and V 1 base, and 5 bases lay outside the gene matches. In the authors' methods: Estimation of nucleated cell counts was performed using reference gene primer amplification. Data came from immunoSEQ multiplex PCR; TCRdb stores just in-frame clones and leaves some out. D and trimming come from the DNA, and the V and J calls and clone size come from that table. The table records over 110,000 clones, 84% of them present only once. The chain uses TRBV3-1 (or the pseudogene TRBV3-2) and TRBJ2-2, with 8 bases that match TRBD2. The specimen sequenced was peripheral blood. The sequence was obtained from a man aged 55 to 70 with active or convalescent COVID-19. This CDR3 reads CASSQGGGGLTGELFF. The CDR3 nucleotides read TGTGCCAGCAGCCAAGGGGGCGGGGGGCTCACCGGGGAGCTGTTTTTT.